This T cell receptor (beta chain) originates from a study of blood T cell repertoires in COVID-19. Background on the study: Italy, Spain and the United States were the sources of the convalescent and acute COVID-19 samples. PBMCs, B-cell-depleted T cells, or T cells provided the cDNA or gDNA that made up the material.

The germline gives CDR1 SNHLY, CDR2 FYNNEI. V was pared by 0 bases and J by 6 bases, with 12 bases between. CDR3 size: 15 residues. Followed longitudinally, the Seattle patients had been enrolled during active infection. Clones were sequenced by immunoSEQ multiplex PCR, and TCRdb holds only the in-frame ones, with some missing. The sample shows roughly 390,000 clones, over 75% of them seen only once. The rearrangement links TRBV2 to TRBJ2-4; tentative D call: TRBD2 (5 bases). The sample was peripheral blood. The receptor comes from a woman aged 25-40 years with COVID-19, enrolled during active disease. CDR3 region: CASSEAPPSTNIQYF. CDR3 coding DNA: TGTGCCAGCAGTGAAGCGCCTCCTAGCACAAACATTCAGTACTTC.